The clone carrying this T cell receptor (beta chain) showed up many times. Its antigen remains unidentified. This record belongs to a study of T cells in Graves' hyperthyroidism and ophthalmopathy. CDR3 length equals 12 residues. The germline V gene encodes CDR1 SQVTM and CDR2 ANQGSEA. V was clipped by 7 bases and J by 6 bases; unmatched bases: 3. Notes on the study in general: Most clonotypes that expanded in the thyroid above 0.001 also showed up in blood.

Researchers amplified the TCR beta CDR3 regions from RNA transcripts. TCR CDR3 regions were first amplified by RT-PCR with HTBI primers. Each CDR3 protein gets one entry after TCRdb re-called the multiplex PCR reads with MiXCR. The sample carries roughly 500,000 distinct CDR3 sequences, approximately 49% recorded once. V usage is TRBV29-1 and J usage is TRBJ1-4, with 9 bases lining up with TRBD1. The source is an adult woman with Graves' disease, either hyperthyroidism or ophthalmopathy (not recorded which). Sample: peripheral blood or thyroid tissue (not recorded which). CDR3 DNA sequence: TGCAGCGGCCGGACAGGGGATGAAAAACTGTTTTTT. Translation: CSGRTGDEKLFF. The full variable domain, rest sourced from reference TRBV29-1 and TRBJ1-4, is SAVISQKPSRDICQRGTSLTIQCQVDSQVTMMFWYRQQPGQSLTLIATANQGSEATYESGFVIDKFPISRPNLTFSTLTVSNMSPEDSSIYLCSGRTGDEKLFFGSGTQLSVL.